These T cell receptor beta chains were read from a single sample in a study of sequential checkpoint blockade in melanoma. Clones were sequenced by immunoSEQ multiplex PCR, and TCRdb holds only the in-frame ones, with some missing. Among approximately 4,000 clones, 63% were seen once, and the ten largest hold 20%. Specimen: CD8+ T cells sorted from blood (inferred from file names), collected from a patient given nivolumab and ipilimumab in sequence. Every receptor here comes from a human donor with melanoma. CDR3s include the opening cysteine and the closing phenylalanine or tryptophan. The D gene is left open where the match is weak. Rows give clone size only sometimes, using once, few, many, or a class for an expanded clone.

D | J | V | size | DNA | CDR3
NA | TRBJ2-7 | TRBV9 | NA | TGTGCCAGCAGTGGAGCCCTGGGCGAGCAGTACTTC | CASSGALGEQYF
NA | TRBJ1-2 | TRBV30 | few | TGTGCCTGGAGTGTACTTGGGGGCGGCTACACCTTC | CAWSVLGGGYTF
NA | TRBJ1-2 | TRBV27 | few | TGTGCCAGCAGTACAACGGGTTCCTCTCCCTATGGCTACACCTTC | CASSTTGSSPYGYTF
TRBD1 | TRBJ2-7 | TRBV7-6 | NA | TGTGCCAGCAGCTCACGAATGGCGACAGGGTCCCACGAGCAGTACTTC | CASSSRMATGSHEQYF
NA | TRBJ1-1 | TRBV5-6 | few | TGTGCCAGCAGCTTGGCGGAGGTCCAGGATCTGAACACTGAAGCTTTCTTT | CASSLAEVQDLNTEAFF
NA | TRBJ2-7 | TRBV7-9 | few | TGTGCCAGCAACCTCGGGTACGAGCAGTACTTC | CASNLGYEQYF
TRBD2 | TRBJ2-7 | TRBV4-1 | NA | TGCGCCAGCAGCCAAGCAAGCGGGGCCTCCTACGAGCAGTACTTC | CASSQASGASYEQYF
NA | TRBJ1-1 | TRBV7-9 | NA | TGTGCCAGCAGCTCCTCGCAAAACCCCCTATTTCTGGCTTTCTTT | CASSSSQNPLFLAFF
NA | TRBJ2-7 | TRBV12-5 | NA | TGTGCTAGTGCCATACTAGGGAACGAGCAGTACTTC | CASAILGNEQYF
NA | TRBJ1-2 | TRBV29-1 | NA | TGCAGCGTTCGCGTACCCAATCATTACGGGTACACCTTC | CSVRVPNHYGYTF
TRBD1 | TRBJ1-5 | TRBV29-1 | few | TGCAGCGTTGGGGGGATTGGGGACAGGGATCAGCCCCAGCATTTT | CSVGGIGDRDQPQHF
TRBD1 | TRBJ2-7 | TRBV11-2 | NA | TGTGCCAGCAGCTTAGGGGTAGGGACAGTTACCGACTTC | CASSLGVGTVTDF
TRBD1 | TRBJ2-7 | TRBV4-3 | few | TGCGCCAGCAGCCTTGATCCGGGACAGGGGTCCTACGAGCAGTACTTC | CASSLDPGQGSYEQYF
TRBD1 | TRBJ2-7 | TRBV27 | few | TGTGCCAGCAGTTTATCGAACCCGGACAGGGGGCTCGAGCAGTACTTC | CASSLSNPDRGLEQYF
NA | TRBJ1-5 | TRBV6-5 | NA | TGTGCCAGCCGCCCAGGGGAGAGACAGCCCCAGCATTTT | CASRPGERQPQHF
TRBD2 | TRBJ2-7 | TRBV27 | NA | TGTGCCAGCAGCACGGGACTAGCGGGGACCTACGAGCAGTACTTC | CASSTGLAGTYEQYF
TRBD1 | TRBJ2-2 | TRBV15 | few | TGTGCCACCAGGGGGACAGAGAGCACCGGGGAGCTGTTTTTT | CATRGTESTGELFF
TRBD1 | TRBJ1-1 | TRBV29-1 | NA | TGCAGCGTTGAAGCTAGCAGGGGGGAAGGAGCTTTCTTT | CSVEASRGEGAFF
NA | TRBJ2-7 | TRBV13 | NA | TGTGCCAGCAGCTTGAGAGCCTACGAGCAGTACTTC | CASSLRAYEQYF
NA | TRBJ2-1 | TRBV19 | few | TGTGCCAGTAGTATCGTGGGGGCCCCGTCCTACAATGAGCAGTTCTTC | CASSIVGAPSYNEQFF
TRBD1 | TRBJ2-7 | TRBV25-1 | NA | TGTGCCAGCAGTGACCCTAGACAGGGGCTCTCCTACGAGCAGTACTTC | CASSDPRQGLSYEQYF
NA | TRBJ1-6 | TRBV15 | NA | TGTGCCACCAGCAGAGATACAGTGCAGGGTTACTCACCCCTCCACTTT | CATSRDTVQGYSPLHF
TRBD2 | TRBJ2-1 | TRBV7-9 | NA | TGTGCCAGCAGCTCGGGACTAGCGGGGGGGTATGAGCAGTTCTTC | CASSSGLAGGYEQFF
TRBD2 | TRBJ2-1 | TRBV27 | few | TGTGCCAGCAGTCGACTAGCGGGGACCTACAATGAGCAGTTCTTC | CASSRLAGTYNEQFF
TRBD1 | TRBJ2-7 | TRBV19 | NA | TGTGCCAGTAGAGAGAGGGCCTCTTCCGGGACAGGGGGCTACGAGCAGTACTTC | CASRERASSGTGGYEQYF
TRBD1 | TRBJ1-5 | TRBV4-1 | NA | TGCGCCAGCAGCCAAGAGGGCGGACAGGGTATAAGGCAGCCCCAGCATTTT | CASSQEGGQGIRQPQHF
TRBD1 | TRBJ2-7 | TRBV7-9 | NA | TGTGCCAGCAGTTGGCCGGGACAGGGGCCCGAGCAGTACTTC | CASSWPGQGPEQYF
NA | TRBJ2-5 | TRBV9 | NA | TGTGCCAGCAGCGTCGGGGGACGCCCCCAAGAGACCCAGTACTTC | CASSVGGRPQETQYF
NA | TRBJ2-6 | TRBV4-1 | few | TGCGCCAGCAGCCAAGATTCAGGGGCCAACGTCCTGACTTTC | CASSQDSGANVLTF
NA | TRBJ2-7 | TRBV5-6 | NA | TGTGCCAGCAGCTTGGGAGGCGATTTCTACGAGCAGTACTTC | CASSLGGDFYEQYF
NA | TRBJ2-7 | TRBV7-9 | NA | TGTGCCAGCAGCCAGAGCGGGTACGAGCAGTACTTC | CASSQSGYEQYF
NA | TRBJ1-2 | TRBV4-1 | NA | TGCGCCAGCAGCCCCCCCGGGGAGAACTATGGCTACACCTTC | CASSPPGENYGYTF
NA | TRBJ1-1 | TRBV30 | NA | TGTGCCTGGAGTTCGCGGGACGCTAACACTGAAGCTTTCTTT | CAWSSRDANTEAFF
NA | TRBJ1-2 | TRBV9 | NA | TGTGCCAGCAGCGTAGATGCCAGGGTCTATGGCTACACCTTC | CASSVDARVYGYTF
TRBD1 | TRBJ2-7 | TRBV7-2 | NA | TGTGCCAGCGATACGACGAAGGGGGCCAACGAGCAGTACTTC | CASDTTKGANEQYF
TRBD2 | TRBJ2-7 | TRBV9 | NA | TGTGCCAGCAGCGTTGGACTAGCGGGCACCTACGAGCAGTACTTC | CASSVGLAGTYEQYF
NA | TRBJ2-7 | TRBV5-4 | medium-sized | TGTGCCAGCAGCTCCCCCCCGTCCTACGAGCAGTACTTC | CASSSPPSYEQYF
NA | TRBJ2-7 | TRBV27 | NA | TGTGCCAGCAGTTTATGGGCGGGCTACGAGCAGTACTTC | CASSLWAGYEQYF
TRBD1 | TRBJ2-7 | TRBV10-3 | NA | TGTGCCATCAGTCCGGGGGACAGGTACTACGAGCAGTACTTC | CAISPGDRYYEQYF
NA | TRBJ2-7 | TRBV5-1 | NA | TGCGCCAGCAGCTTGGCGGAGCACCCCGAGCAGTACTTC | CASSLAEHPEQYF
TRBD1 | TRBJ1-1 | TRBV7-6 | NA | TGTGCCAGCTCAAAAACAGGGGCTGAAGCTTTCTTT | CASSKTGAEAFF
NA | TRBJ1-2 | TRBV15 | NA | TGTGCCACCAGCAAAGAGACCCGCAGGGTTGGCTACACCTTC | CATSKETRRVGYTF
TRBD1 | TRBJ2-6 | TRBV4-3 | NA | TGCGCCAGCAGCCAAGATAACTACAGGGGGCTGACTGGGGCCAACGTCCTGACTTTC | CASSQDNYRGLTGANVLTF
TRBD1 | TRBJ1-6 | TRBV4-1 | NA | TGCGCCAGCAGCCAGGGACAGGGTCCAAATAATTCACCCCTCCACTTT | CASSQGQGPNNSPLHF
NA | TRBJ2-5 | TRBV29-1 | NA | TGCAGCGTTGAAAAGACCCGGAGGCAAGAGACCCAGTACTTC | CSVEKTRRQETQYF
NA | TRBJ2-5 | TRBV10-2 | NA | TGCGCCAGCGAGGGGGCGGGAATGGAGACCCAGTACTTC | CASEGAGMETQYF
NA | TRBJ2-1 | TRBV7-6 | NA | TGTGCCAGCAGCTTTAGCGTGCAACTTGACTCCTACAATGAGCAGTTCTTC | CASSFSVQLDSYNEQFF
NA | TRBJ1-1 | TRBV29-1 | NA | TGCAGCGTTGTTGTCCAGACTGAAGCTTTCTTT | CSVVVQTEAFF
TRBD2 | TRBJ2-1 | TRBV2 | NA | TGTGCCAGCATGGGACTAGCGGGGCACAATGAGCAGTTCTTC | CASMGLAGHNEQFF
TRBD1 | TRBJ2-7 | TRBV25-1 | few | TGTGCCAGCAGCCCCCCCCTAGGGACAGGGAAGGCCCACGAGCAGTACTTC | CASSPPLGTGKAHEQYF
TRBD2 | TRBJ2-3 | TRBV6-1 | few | TGTGCCAGCAGTGAATTTTTAACGGGAGGAGCAGATACGCAGTATTTT | CASSEFLTGGADTQYF
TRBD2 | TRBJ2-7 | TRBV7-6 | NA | TGTGCCAGCAGCTTAAGCGGGAGTGGTTACGAGCAGTACTTC | CASSLSGSGYEQYF
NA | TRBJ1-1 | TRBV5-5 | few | TGTGCCAGCAGCCCCGAGGATCAGAACACTGAAGCTTTCTTT | CASSPEDQNTEAFF
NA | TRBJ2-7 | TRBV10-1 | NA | TGCGCCAGCAGTGAGTCCCAGGGCCCCTACTACGAGCAGTACTTC | CASSESQGPYYEQYF
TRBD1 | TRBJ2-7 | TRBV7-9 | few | TGTGCCAGCAGCTTAGGGACAGGGGTCCCGTTGGGCGAGCAGTACTTC | CASSLGTGVPLGEQYF
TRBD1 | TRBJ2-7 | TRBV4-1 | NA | TGCGCCAGCAGCCGGGGACAGGAGAGCTCCTACGAGCAGTACTTC | CASSRGQESSYEQYF
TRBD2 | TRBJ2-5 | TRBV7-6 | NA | TGTGCCAGCAGCCTTGGTTGGACTAGCGGGAGGTCGGAGTTGGAGACCCAGTACTTC | CASSLGWTSGRSELETQYF